The 12 T cell receptor beta chains below all came from one sample that was sequenced in a study of T cells in localized non-small cell lung cancer. TCRdb's copy holds only in-frame clones and misses some; the assay was immunoSEQ multiplex PCR. The sample shows some 9,700 clones, 89% of them seen only once. Sequenced material: peripheral blood, taken before any cancer treatment. Receptor source: a female donor over 55 with stage II squamous cell lung carcinoma.

The chain couples TRBV7-9 to TRBJ2-5, with TRBD2 matching 12 bases. V lost 2 bases to trimming and J lost 5 bases; unmatched junction nucleotides: 6. The length of the CDR3 is 16 residues. CDR1 is SEHNR, CDR2 FQNEAQ, per germline (reference sequence). The CDR3 region is CASSLTLAGGPETQYF. CDR3 bases: TGTGCCAGCAGCTTAACCCTAGCGGGAGGGCCGGAGACCCAGTACTTC.

CDR3 loop: CSAASTDTQYF. CDR3 nucleotides: TGCAGTGCTGCCAGCACAGATACGCAGTATTTT. This chain uses TRBV20-1 with TRBJ2-3; D is undetermined. Per germline, CDR1 DFQATT and CDR2 SNEGSKA (reference sequence). The CDR3 is 11 residues long. The V and J ends lost 5 bases and 0 bases respectively, with 3 bases between them.

The V gene is TRBV6-1, the J gene TRBJ1-2; a possible D gene is TRBD1 (5 bases). Germline V lookup: CDR1 MNHNS, CDR2 SASEGT. The CDR3 is made up of 14 amino acids. V shed 7 bases and J shed 5 bases, with 17 bases lying between them. CDR3 sequence reads: CASTRTPRGYGYTF. The CDR3 bases are TGTGCCAGCACGCGGACACCTCGAGGGTATGGCTACACCTTC.

The rearrangement uses TRBV6-6 and TRBJ1-6; 11 nucleotides line up with TRBD1. Losses at the gene ends were 7 bases for V and 10 bases for J; bases not matched to a gene: 12. The CDR3 totals 16 residues. In germline, CDR1 is MNHNY, CDR2 SVGAGI (reference sequence). The CDR3 DNA follows: TGTGCCAGCAACCCGGACAGGGGGCAAGGAAAGTCACCCCTCCACTTT. Its translation: CASNPDRGQGKSPLHF.

The rearrangement links TRBV6-1 to TRBJ2-1; TRBD1 matches at 9 bases. After removal of 4 bases from V and 9 bases from J, the junction contained 19 bases not matched to a gene. The CDR3 has 18 amino acids. Germline CDR1 reads MNHNS; CDR2 reads SASEGT. CDR3 region: CASSASLGFWTGVVEQFF. CDR3 coding DNA: TGTGCCAGCAGTGCCTCCCTGGGGTTCTGGACAGGGGTGGTTGAGCAGTTCTTC.

The V and J genes are TRBV25-1 and TRBJ2-5; D ambiguous. The CDR3 sequence is 12 residues long. V lost 1 base and J 7 bases, leaving 7 bases between the germline ends. The germline V gene encodes CDR1 MGHDK and CDR2 SYGVNS. CDR3 region: CASSELIGTQYF. CDR3 DNA: TGTGCCAGCAGTGAATTGATTGGGACCCAGTACTTC.

The CDR3 is CASSSRLAGGYNEQFF. The CDR3 DNA reads as TGTGCCAGCAGCTCCAGACTAGCGGGAGGCTACAATGAGCAGTTCTTC. This chain links TRBV7-8 with TRBJ2-1; 13 bases fit TRBD2. Trimming removed 4 bases from V and 3 bases from J; junction bases left unmatched: 3. Germline V lookup: CDR1 SGHVS, CDR2 FQNEAQ. The CDR3 loop spans 16 amino acids.

The gene calls are TRBV28 and TRBJ1-5; maybe TRBD1 (6 bases). Between the trimmed V and J ends, which lost 3 bases and 7 bases, there was a span of 10 bases. The germline V gene encodes CDR1 MDHEN and CDR2 SYDVKM. This CDR3 spans 13 amino acids. The CDR3 is CASSFGGQQPQHF. DNA of the CDR3: TGTGCCAGCAGTTTTGGGGGGCAGCAGCCCCAGCATTTT.

The V and J genes are TRBV5-6 and TRBJ1-3; weak D call: TRBD1 (6 bases). This CDR3 has 14 amino acids. Germline-derived CDR1 and CDR2 are SGHDT and YYEEEE. V lost 5 bases to trimming and J lost 2 bases, with 11 bases between them. CDR3 bases: TGTGCCAGCAGAATGGGGGGGCCTGGAAACACCATATATTTT. Protein sequence: CASRMGGPGNTIYF.

The genes are TRBV5-1 and TRBJ2-1; tentative D call: TRBD2 (6 bases). CDR1 SGHRS and CDR2 YFSETQ come from the germline V gene. V was cut by 0 bases and J by 0 bases, with 7 bases left in between. The CDR3 loop spans 15 amino acids. Here the CDR3 DNA reads TGCGCCAGCAGCTTGGGACTAGTCTCCTACAATGAGCAGTTCTTC. Translated: CASSLGLVSYNEQFF.

The genes are TRBV7-2 and TRBJ1-4; D is perhaps TRBD1 (6 bases). V lost 5 bases to trimming and J lost 5 bases, with 15 bases between them. Per germline, CDR1 SGHTA and CDR2 FQGNSA. The CDR3 totals 15 residues. The CDR3 nucleotides read TGTGCCAGCAGCCGATCACAGGGACGAAATGAAAAACTGTTTTTT. This codes for CASSRSQGRNEKLFF.

V gene TRBV2 combines with J gene TRBJ1-2; D perhaps matches TRBD1 (6 bases). CDR1 is SNHLY and CDR2 is FYNNEI in the germline V gene. This CDR3 spans 15 amino acids. The ends were cut back, 5 bases at V and 7 bases at J, with 20 bases in the middle. The CDR3 DNA is TGTGCCAGCAGTACCAGGGGTGCGCCGGGGGTTGGCTACACCTTC. Amino acids: CASSTRGAPGVGYTF. The whole variable domain, filled in from reference TRBV2 and TRBJ1-2, reads EPEVTQTPSHQVTQMGQEVILRCVPISNHLYFYWYRQILGQKVEFLVSFYNNEISEKSEIFDDQFSVERPDGSNFTLKIRSTKLEDSAMYFCASSTRGAPGVGYTFGSGTRLTVV.